These 3 T cell receptor beta chains were sequenced from one sample in a study of blood T cell repertoires in COVID-19. Data came from immunoSEQ multiplex PCR; TCRdb stores just in-frame clones and leaves some out. The sample consists of around 60,000 clones, approximately 72% of them appearing once. The sequenced material came from peripheral blood. The receptors stem from a woman aged 70-85 years with COVID-19, enrolled during active disease.

V usage is TRBV5-8 and J usage is TRBJ2-3, with D perhaps TRBD2 (6 bases). The V gene lost 3 bases and the J gene lost 2 bases, with 13 bases spanning the gap. Germline CDR1 and CDR2: SGHTS and YDEGEE. This CDR3 is built from 15 residues. The CDR3, as DNA: TGTGCCAGCAGCTCCCCGGGACTGGACACAGATACGCAGTATTTT. Translating gives CASSSPGLDTDTQYF.

This clone was counted a few times. This chain links TRBV28 with TRBJ2-7; TRBD2 aligns across 9 bases. The trim removed 4 bases at V and 3 bases at J, leaving 4 bases unmatched. The V gene's germline CDR1 is MDHEN and CDR2 SYDVKM. The CDR3 extends over 14 amino acids. CDR3 sequence (DNA): TGTGCCAGCAGTTCTATAGCGGGGGTCTACGAGCAGTACGTC. This codes for CASSSIAGVYEQYV.

This rearrangement joins TRBV11-3 to TRBJ2-1; D remains unclear. Germline V CDR1 and CDR2: SGHNT, YENEEA. There are 14 residues in the CDR3. The V gene lost 3 bases and the J gene lost 2 bases, with 8 bases spanning the gap. CDR3: CASSLAVTYNEQFF. CDR3 DNA: TGTGCCAGCAGCTTGGCGGTTACCTACAATGAGCAGTTCTTC.